Below, 10 T cell receptor beta chains from the same sample are listed, as sequenced in a study of blood T cell repertoires in COVID-19. The protocol was immunoSEQ multiplex PCR, while the TCRdb copy is restricted to in-frame clones and leaves out a portion. The sample lists tens of thousands of clones, 65% to 85% occurring once. The specimen sequenced was peripheral blood. The receptors stem from a man aged 50 to 59 with acute or convalescent COVID-19.

The V and J genes are TRBV19 and TRBJ2-3; unclear D gene. The CDR3 sequence is 11 residues long. Germline V gene data show CDR1 as LNHDA and CDR2 as SQIVND (reference sequence). Trimming removed 5 bases from V and 4 bases from J, with 4 bases in between. This CDR3 reads CASSEADTQYF. CDR3 bases: TGTGCCAGTAGTGAGGCAGATACGCAGTATTTT.

The chain has TRBV6-5 and TRBJ1-3; D perhaps matches TRBD1 (5 bases). V lost 4 bases to trimming and J lost 4 bases, with 14 bases between them. The CDR3 runs 15 residues. The germline V gene has CDR1 MNHEY and CDR2 SVGAGI. CDR3 in amino acids: CASSLTDRLGNTIYF. The CDR3 coding sequence is TGTGCCAGCAGTTTGACAGACCGACTCGGAAACACCATATATTTT.

The rearrangement joins TRBV18 to TRBJ2-7; TRBD2 agrees at 11 bases. Germline-derived CDR1 and CDR2 are KGHSH and LQKENI. The trim removed 0 bases at V and 2 bases at J, leaving 3 bases unmatched. CDR3 length equals 16 residues. The CDR3 sequence is CASSPPGTSGPYEQYF. CDR3 bases: TGTGCCAGCTCACCACCCGGGACTAGCGGCCCCTACGAGCAGTACTTC.

The chain joins TRBV27 to TRBJ2-1, with D unclear. This CDR3 has 13 residues. Trimming took off 0 bases at V and 7 bases at J, with 7 bases between the two ends. CDR1 and CDR2 from the germline V gene are MNHEY and SMNVEV (reference sequence). The CDR3: CASSLSARNEQFF. CDR3 nucleotides: TGTGCCAGCAGTTTATCAGCCAGGAATGAGCAGTTCTTC.

The V gene is TRBV7-8, the J gene TRBJ2-3, with 11 positions matching TRBD2. Germline V lookup: CDR1 SGHVS, CDR2 FQNEAQ. With 1 base clipped from V and 5 bases from J, the junction kept 5 bases outside the gene matches. This CDR3 region has 16 residues. The CDR3: CASSLVAGGPVDTQYF. CDR3 DNA sequence: TGTGCCAGCAGCTTAGTAGCGGGAGGGCCGGTAGATACGCAGTATTTT.

The chain links TRBV5-4 to TRBJ2-3; unclear D gene. Germline V CDR1 and CDR2: SGHNT, YYREEE (reference sequence). The V end was cut by 0 bases, the J end by 4 bases, with 6 bases between. The CDR3 is 13 residues long. The CDR3 DNA follows: TGTGCCAGCAGCTTGGAAGGAGCAGATACGCAGTATTTT. This translates into CASSLEGADTQYF. Combining the CDR3 with reference TRBV5-4 and TRBJ2-3 gives the whole variable domain ETGVTQSPTHLIKTRGQQVTLRCSSQSGHNTVSWYQQALGQGPQFIFQYYREEENGRGNFPPRFSGLQFPNYSSELNVNALELDDSALYLCASSLEGADTQYFGPGTRLTVL.

The CDR3 DNA sequence: TGTGCCAGCAGTGAATCAGGGAGGGGGAACACTGAAGCTTTCTTT. Amino acid sequence: CASSESGRGNTEAFF. This chain uses TRBV6-1 with TRBJ1-1; possibly TRBD1 for D (5 bases). Looked up from germline, CDR1 is MNHNS and CDR2 is SASEGT. The CDR3 runs 15 residues. With 2 bases removed from V and 1 base from J, the gap between germline ends came to 11 bases.

The CDR3 bases are TGTGCCAGCAGTTTACGGGGCTCTGGGGCCAACGTCCTGACTTTC. Its translation is CASSLRGSGANVLTF. The chain links TRBV27 to TRBJ2-6; a possible D gene is TRBD2 (5 bases). This CDR3 contains 15 residues. Germline V gene data show CDR1 as MNHEY and CDR2 as SMNVEV (reference sequence). Trimming cost V 2 bases and J 0 bases, with 5 bases left between them. The variable domain in full, completed from reference TRBV27 and TRBJ2-6, reads EAQVTQNPRYLITVTGKKLTVTCSQNMNHEYMSWYRQDPGLGLRQIYYSMNVEVTDKGDVPEGYKVSRKEKRNFPLILESPSPNQTSLYFCASSLRGSGANVLTFGAGSRLTVL.

This rearrangement joins TRBV28 to TRBJ2-5; 7 bases fit TRBD2. Unmatched junction bases numbered 19, after V lost 7 bases and J lost 5 bases. The germline gives CDR1 MDHEN, CDR2 SYDVKM. The CDR3 runs to 17 residues. CDR3 DNA: TGTGCCAGCACCGCTCGAGGATGGGGGAGGGCCCGGGAGACCCAGTACTTC. Protein: CASTARGWGRARETQYF.

The rearrangement links TRBV4-2 to TRBJ2-1, with D possibly being TRBD2 (5 bases). Germline CDR1 is LGHNA and CDR2 is YNFKEQ. CDR3 length: 13 residues. Trimming took off 3 bases at V and 4 bases at J, with 7 bases between the two ends. This chain's CDR3 is CASSHGLYNEQFF. The DNA of the CDR3 is TGTGCCAGCAGCCATGGACTTTACAATGAGCAGTTCTTC.